This TCR beta chain was sequenced during a study of identifying expanded T cells in peripheral blood. The table came from immunoSEQ multiplex PCR; TCRdb's copy has only in-frame clones and leaves some out. The table records around 70,000 clones, 85% to 90% of them present only once. This CDR3 has 17 amino acids. The V end lost 6 bases, the J end lost 3 bases, and 21 bases lay between the germline ends. CDR1 is LNHDA and CDR2 is SQIVND in the germline V gene (reference sequence). Source material: blood. This chain uses TRBV19 with TRBJ2-1; a possible D gene is TRBD2 (6 bases). The source is a person aged 18 to 75 in good health. The CDR3 loop is CASSPPGTGLNYNEQFF. Here the CDR3 DNA reads TGTGCCAGTAGCCCCCCGGGGACGGGACTTAACTACAATGAGCAGTTCTTC. The full variable domain, completed using reference TRBV19 and TRBJ2-1, is DGGITQSPKYLFRKEGQNVTLSCEQNLNHDAMYWYRQDPGQGLRLIYYSQIVNDFQKGDIAEGYSVSREKKESFPLTVTSAQKNPTAFYLCASSPPGTGLNYNEQFFGPGTRLTVL.